A selection of T cell receptor beta chains follows, all from one sample in a study of post-analysis software for immune sequencing data. TCRdb re-called the PCR reads through MiXCR, storing one row per CDR3 protein. In the table there are roughly 600,000 distinct CDR3 sequences, 40% to 50% of which are singletons. The material sequenced was blood. The receptors come from a girl between 5 and 17 years old with multiple sclerosis. CDR3s include the opening cysteine and the closing phenylalanine or tryptophan. The D gene is left open where the match is weak. Clone size is given for some rows only: seen once, a few or many times, or a class if the clone is expanded.

D gene,V gene,clone size,J gene,CDR3 protein,CDR3 DNA
-,TRBV27,-,TRBJ2-7,CASTPARSSYEQYF,TGTGCCAGCACACCTGCGAGGTCCTCCTACGAGCAGTACTTC
TRBD1,TRBV12-3/TRBV12-4,-,TRBJ1-4,CASSPPRGRAANEKLFF,TGTGCCAGCAGCCCCCCGAGGGGGCGGGCAGCTAATGAAAAACTGTTTTTT
-,TRBV4-1,few,TRBJ2-5,CASSQEEATGETQYF,TGCGCCAGCAGCCAAGAAGAAGCGACGGGGGAGACCCAGTACTTC
-,TRBV6-5,-,TRBJ2-1,CASSYSRGASYNEQFF,TGTGCCAGCAGTTACTCGCGAGGGGCGTCCTACAATGAGCAGTTCTTC
TRBD1,TRBV5-1,few,TRBJ2-7,CTSSRGQVEPYEQYF,TGCACCAGCAGCAGAGGACAGGTGGAACCCTACGAGCAGTACTTC
-,TRBV7-2,many,TRBJ2-7,CASSSFLSEQYF,TGTGCCAGCAGCTCCTTCCTCTCCGAGCAGTACTTC
TRBD1,TRBV7-9,few,TRBJ1-2,CASSPETGRDGYTF,TGTGCCAGCAGCCCTGAGACAGGGAGGGATGGCTACACCTTC
TRBD1,TRBV5-1,-,TRBJ1-6,CASSLAARTGMGTLHF,TGCGCCAGCAGCTTGGCCGCCCGGACAGGAATGGGAACCCTCCACTTT
-,TRBV5-4,-,TRBJ1-2,CASSTNLDTERKGYTF,TGTGCCAGCAGCACAAACCTGGACACCGAGCGCAAGGGCTACACCTTC
-,TRBV20-1,few,TRBJ2-7,CSASSARQDASYEQYF,TGCAGTGCTAGTAGTGCTAGACAGGATGCCTCCTACGAGCAGTACTTC
TRBD1,TRBV20-1,-,TRBJ1-4,CSARVQGIGEKLFF,TGCAGTGCTAGAGTACAGGGGATAGGTGAAAAACTGTTTTTT
TRBD1,TRBV5-1,-,TRBJ2-3,CASSTRGHRTDTQYF,TGCGCCAGCAGCACCAGGGGGCACCGCACAGATACGCAGTATTTT
-,TRBV3-1,once,TRBJ2-7,CASSEGGVTYEQYF,TGTGCCAGCAGCGAAGGTGGGGTGACCTACGAGCAGTACTTC
TRBD1,TRBV6-6,-,TRBJ1-1,CASSYPDRGGENTEAFF,TGTGCCAGCAGTTACCCAGACAGGGGCGGTGAGAACACTGAAGCTTTCTTT
TRBD1,TRBV12-3/TRBV12-4,few,TRBJ2-5,CASSPDRGRSETQYF,TGTGCCAGCAGTCCTGACAGGGGGCGCAGTGAGACCCAGTACTTC
-,TRBV12-3/TRBV12-4,once,TRBJ2-3,CASSPEQGITDTQYF,TGTGCCAGCAGCCCGGAGCAAGGGATCACAGATACGCAGTATTTT
TRBD2,TRBV12-3/TRBV12-4,-,TRBJ2-1,CASKLLARGLHEQFF,TGTGCCAGCAAATTACTAGCGAGGGGTCTTCATGAGCAGTTCTTC
-,TRBV18,-,TRBJ1-5,CASSPGAAWPQHF,TGTGCCAGCTCACCAGGGGCTGCATGGCCCCAGCATTTT
-,TRBV12-3/TRBV12-4,-,TRBJ1-2,CASRLRDRANYSYTF,TGTGCCAGCAGACTCCGGGACCGGGCTAACTATAGCTACACCTTC
-,TRBV12-3/TRBV12-4,many,TRBJ2-3,CASSLTSTDTQYF,TGTGCCAGCAGTTTAACCAGCACAGATACGCAGTATTTT